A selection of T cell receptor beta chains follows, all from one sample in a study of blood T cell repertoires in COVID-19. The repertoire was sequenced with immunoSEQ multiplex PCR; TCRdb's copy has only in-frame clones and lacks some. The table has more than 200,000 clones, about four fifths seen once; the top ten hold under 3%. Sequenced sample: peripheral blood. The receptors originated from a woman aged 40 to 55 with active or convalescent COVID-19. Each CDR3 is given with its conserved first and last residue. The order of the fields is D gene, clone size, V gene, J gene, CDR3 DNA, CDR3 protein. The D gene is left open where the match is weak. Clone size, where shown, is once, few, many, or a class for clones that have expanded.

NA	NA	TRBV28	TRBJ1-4	TGTGCCAGCAGTTTATGGGGGCGCGATGAAAAACTGTTTTTT	CASSLWGRDEKLFF
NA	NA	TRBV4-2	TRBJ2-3	TGTGCCAGCAGCCAGGGGGCAGCAGATACGCAGTATTTT	CASSQGAADTQYF
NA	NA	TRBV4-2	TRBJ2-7	TGTGCCAGCACACCTGGGAGGAACCCTAACTACGAGCAGTACTTC	CASTPGRNPNYEQYF
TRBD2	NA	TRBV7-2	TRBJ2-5	TGTGCCAGCAGCTTAGTTTTCCGGGGGGGCCGAGGAGAGACCCAGTACTTC	CASSLVFRGGRGETQYF
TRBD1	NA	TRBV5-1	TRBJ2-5	TGCGCCAGCAGCTCGGGACAGCCCCAAGAGACCCAGTACTTC	CASSSGQPQETQYF
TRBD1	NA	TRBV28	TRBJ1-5	TGTGCCAGCAGTTCGGTGCGAACAGGGGGCAATCAGCCCCAGCATTTT	CASSSVRTGGNQPQHF
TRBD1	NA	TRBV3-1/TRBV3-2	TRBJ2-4	TGTGCCAGCAGCCCATCTCTGGCAGGGGGCCCCGCGCCCGACATTCAGTACTTC	CASSPSLAGGPAPDIQYF
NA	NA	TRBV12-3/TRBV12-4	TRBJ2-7	TGTGCCAGCAGTTTCGGTTGGGAGCAGTACTTC	CASSFGWEQYF
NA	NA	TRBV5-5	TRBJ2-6	TGTGCCAGCAGCTTGGATCTAGGTACTGGGGCCAACGTCCTGACTTTC	CASSLDLGTGANVLTF
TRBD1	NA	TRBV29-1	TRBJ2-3	TGCAGCGTTGAAGATCTGGGGACAGGTGGGGATACGCAGTATTTT	CSVEDLGTGGDTQYF
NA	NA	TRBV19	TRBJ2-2	TGTGCCAGTAGTCCGCCCCGGACACACACCGGGGAGCTGTTTTTT	CASSPPRTHTGELFF
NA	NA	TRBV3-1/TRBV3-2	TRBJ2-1	TGTGCCAGCAGCCAAGATCTGGGGAGCCGAGTAGGGGGCTACAATGAGCAGTTCTTC	CASSQDLGSRVGGYNEQFF
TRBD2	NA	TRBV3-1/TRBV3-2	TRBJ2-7	TGTGCCAGCAGCCAAGGGACTAGCGGCTACGAGCAGTACTTC	CASSQGTSGYEQYF
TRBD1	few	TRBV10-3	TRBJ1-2	TGTGCCATCAGCACAGGGGCGGGCTACACCTTC	CAISTGAGYTF
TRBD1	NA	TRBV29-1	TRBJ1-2	TGCAGCGTCCGGACAGGATCTAACTATGGCTACACCTTC	CSVRTGSNYGYTF
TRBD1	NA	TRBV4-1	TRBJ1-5	TGCGCCAGCAGCCACCACGCCGCCAGGGGGCCTCAGCCCCAGCATTTT	CASSHHAARGPQPQHF
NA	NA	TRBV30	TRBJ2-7	TGTGCCTGGAGTGGTCTCCAGATCGAGCAGTACTTC	CAWSGLQIEQYF
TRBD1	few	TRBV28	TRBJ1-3	TGTGCCAGCAGTATGACAGGGGCTGGAAACACCATATATTTT	CASSMTGAGNTIYF
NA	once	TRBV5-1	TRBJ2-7	TGCGCCAGCAGCTTTTTGGCAGATTTTTACGAGCAGTACTTC	CASSFLADFYEQYF
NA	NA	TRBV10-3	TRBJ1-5	TGTGCCATCAGTGAGTCGGGGCAACGCGATAGCAATCAGCCCCAGCATTTT	CAISESGQRDSNQPQHF
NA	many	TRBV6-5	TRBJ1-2	TGTGCCAGCAGGAGAGAGGGACATTACTATGGCTACACCTTC	CASRREGHYYGYTF
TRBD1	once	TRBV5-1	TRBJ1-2	TGCGCCAGCACCCTTTCGCTCGACAGGGTAGGTGGCTACACCTTC	CASTLSLDRVGGYTF
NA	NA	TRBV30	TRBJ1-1	TGTGCCTGGAGTCGGGCCCTCGGGGGTAATGCTGAAGCTTTCTTT	CAWSRALGGNAEAFF
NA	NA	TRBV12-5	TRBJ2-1	TGTGCTAGGGGGAAGAGCGGTCCCGCCTACAATGAGCAGTTCTTC	CARGKSGPAYNEQFF
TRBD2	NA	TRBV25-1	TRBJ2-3	TGTGCCAGCAGTGAATCGGCGGGAGGCGACACAGATACGCAGTATTTT	CASSESAGGDTDTQYF
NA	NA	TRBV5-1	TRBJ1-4	TGCGCCAGCAGCCCCCTTAGTGACAGCGCTAATGAAAAACTGTTTTTT	CASSPLSDSANEKLFF
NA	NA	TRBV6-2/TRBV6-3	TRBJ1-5	TGTGCCAGCAGTTTCCCGCGCCGTCAGGGGTGGGTTCAGCCCCAGCATTTT	CASSFPRRQGWVQPQHF
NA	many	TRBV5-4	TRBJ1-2	TGTGCCAGCAGCCGCCAGGGGAACTATGGCTACACCTTC	CASSRQGNYGYTF
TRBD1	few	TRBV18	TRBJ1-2	TGTGCCAGCTCACCAGCGTGGGGACAGGCGTATGGCTACACCTTC	CASSPAWGQAYGYTF
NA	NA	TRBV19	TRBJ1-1	TGTGCCAGTAGTATCAGGGCCGAGACTGAAGCTTTCTTT	CASSIRAETEAFF
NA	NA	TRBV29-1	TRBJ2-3	TGCAGCGTCCCGGACAGAAGCACAGATACGCAGTATTTT	CSVPDRSTDTQYF
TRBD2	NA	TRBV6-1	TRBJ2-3	TGTGCCAGCAGTGAAGGGGCTAGCGGGAGCACAGATACGCAGTATTTT	CASSEGASGSTDTQYF
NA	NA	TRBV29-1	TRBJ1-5	TGCAGCGTTGAAGACGCGGGGAACCAGCATTTT	CSVEDAGNQHF
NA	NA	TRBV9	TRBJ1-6	TGTGCCAGCAGCGTAGGGGCATCCGCCCCCCTCCACTTT	CASSVGASAPLHF
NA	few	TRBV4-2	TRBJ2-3	TGTGCCAGCAGCCAAGTGGGTGCGGGATCCACAGATACGCAGTATTTT	CASSQVGAGSTDTQYF
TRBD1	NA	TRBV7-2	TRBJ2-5	TGTGCCAGCAGCCCCCGGACAGGGGGTACCGAGACCCAGTACTTC	CASSPRTGGTETQYF
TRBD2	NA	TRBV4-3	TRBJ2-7	TGCGCCAGCAGCCAAGCCTACGGGGGGACCTCCTACGAGCAGTACTTC	CASSQAYGGTSYEQYF
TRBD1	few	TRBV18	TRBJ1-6	TGTGCCAGCTCGTCAGGGGGGCGAAATTCACCCCTCCACTTT	CASSSGGRNSPLHF
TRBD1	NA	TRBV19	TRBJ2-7	TGTGCCAGTAGTGTCGACAGGGACTCCTACGAGCAGTACTTC	CASSVDRDSYEQYF
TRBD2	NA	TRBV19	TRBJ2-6	TGTGCCAGTACCTCGGGGGGAGGTGCTGGGGCCAACGTCCTGACTTTC	CASTSGGGAGANVLTF
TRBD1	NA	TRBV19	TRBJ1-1	TGTGCCAGTAGTATCCCGGGACAGGGTCAAGGTGAAGCTTTCTTT	CASSIPGQGQGEAFF
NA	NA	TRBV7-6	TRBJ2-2	TGTGCCAGCAGCTTAGCTTACAGGGCCACCGGGGAGCTGTTTTTT	CASSLAYRATGELFF
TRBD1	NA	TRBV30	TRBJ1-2	TGTGCCTGGAGTCCCAGGGGGATTGATGGCTACACCTTC	CAWSPRGIDGYTF
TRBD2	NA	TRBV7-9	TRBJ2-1	TGTGCCAGCAGCTTAGTTGCGGGAGGGTTTAATGAGCAGTTCTTC	CASSLVAGGFNEQFF
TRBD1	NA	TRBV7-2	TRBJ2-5	TGTGCCAGCAGCTTATCAGGGGGCGCCTGGGAGACCCAGTACTTC	CASSLSGGAWETQYF
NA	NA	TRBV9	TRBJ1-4	TGTGCCAGCAGCGTAGGGAGGGGCGCGGGGTCTGGAAGAAATGAAAAACTGTTTTTT	CASSVGRGAGSGRNEKLFF
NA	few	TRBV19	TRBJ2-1	TGTGCCAGTAGGAGAAGCGGAGGGAGCTATGAGCAGTTCTTC	CASRRSGGSYEQFF
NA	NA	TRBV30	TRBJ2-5	TGTGCCTGGAGTGTACGGGTCCGAGAAAAAGAGACCCAGTACTTC	CAWSVRVREKETQYF
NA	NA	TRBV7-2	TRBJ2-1	TGTGCCAGCAGCTCCCACAGGAGCTCCTACAATGAGCAGTTCTTC	CASSSHRSSYNEQFF
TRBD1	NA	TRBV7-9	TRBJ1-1	TGTGCCAGCAGCTCAGGGGGAAAAGCTTTCTTT	CASSSGGKAFF
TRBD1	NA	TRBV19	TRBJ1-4	TGTGCCAGTAGGACAGGGTTAACGGCTAATGAAAAACTGTTTTTT	CASRTGLTANEKLFF
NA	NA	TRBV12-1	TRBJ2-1	TGTGCCAGCAGCTTCCGCGGTTGGCGGGGGGTTCTATACAATGAGCAGTTCTTC	CASSFRGWRGVLYNEQFF
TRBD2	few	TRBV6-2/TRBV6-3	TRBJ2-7	TGTGCCAGCAGTCAAACGTACGGGGGGATTGCCTACGAGCAGTACTTC	CASSQTYGGIAYEQYF
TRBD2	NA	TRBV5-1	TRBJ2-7	TGCGCCAGCAGCCCGGGAGGACTCTACGAGCAGTACTTC	CASSPGGLYEQYF
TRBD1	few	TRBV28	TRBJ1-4	TGTGCCAGCAGTCGCCAGGGGGTGGCTAATGAAAAACTGTTTTTT	CASSRQGVANEKLFF
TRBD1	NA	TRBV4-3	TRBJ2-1	TGCGCCAGCAGCCAGAGGGGGACAGGGGGCAGTGAGCAGTTCTTC	CASSQRGTGGSEQFF